This TCR beta chain originates from a study of blood T cell repertoires in COVID-19 (dated by TCRdb to the early 2020s). Regarding the complete study: Samples covering the acute and convalescent phases of COVID-19 were provided by collaborators in the United States, Italy and Spain. The material from the prospective study consisted of cDNA or gDNA derived from T cells, B-cell-depleted T cells, or PBMCs. The dataset comprised deeply sampled blood TCRbeta repertoires from subjects exposed to, actively infected with, or recovered from COVID-19. The repertoires were released in a freely available public database meant as a resource for research on the immune response to SARS-CoV-2. The samples were drawn from the first 160 participants of the ongoing ImmuneRACE study and from 1,254 subjects provided by 6 global collaborators. A de-identified subject ID, COVID-19 status, age in years and sex were almost always included in the sample metadata. Where available, HLA class I and class II types were taken from metadata supplied by the sample provider and were not determined by assay-based typing.

What the study reported, not specific to this receptor: The amount of clinical and demographic metadata varied by source and participant and was provided uncurated.

In Seattle, one collaborating source enrolled patients while the infection was active and tracked those patients longitudinally over the course of disease. The collaborating institutions used their own protocols to collect whole blood in K2EDTA tubes. For TCRbeta analysis, collaborators shipped samples in one of three forms: frozen whole blood, isolated PBMCs, or DNA extracted from either of those sample types. The immunoSEQ Assay, a bias-controlled multiplex PCR, was used to amplify TCRbeta CDR3 regions from genomic DNA. The authors' analysis ran thus. Within the assay, amplification of reference gene primers was used to estimate how many nucleated cells each sample contained. Sequence reads were collapsed and filtered to measure the absolute abundance of every unique TCRbeta CDR3 rearrangement. For each sample, productive Simpson clonality was calculated as the square root of Simpson's diversity index over productive rearrangements. Held by TCRdb, this immuneACCESS table contains in-frame sequences only and omits some clones. Under half of the omission traces to an unresolved V gene where checked; the cause of the rest is unknown. The V and J calls and clone size were taken over from that table, and D and trimming were inferred from the DNA. The sample profile shows 110,000 or so clones; approximately 85% of them were found once. Approximately 5.1% of the sample belongs to the ten largest clones.

Points on this clone: The specificity of this receptor is unknown. Base qualities are not at hand, and no much larger clone is one base apart.

A distance of 10 bases separates the germline ends of V and J, which lose 5 bases and 6 bases respectively. The germline V gene provides CDR1 SGHAT and CDR2 FQNNGV. The CDR3 numbers 12 residues from cysteine through phenylalanine. Only the CDR3 DNA stays, 36 bases, in frame from base 1. The clonotype originates from an older woman with COVID-19, enrolled during active disease. The material sequenced was peripheral blood. The chain joins TRBV11-2 to TRBJ1-1; a tentative D match to TRBD1 spans 6 bases. The CDR3: CASSPTGPEAFF. The DNA reads TGTGCCAGCAGCCCAACAGGGCCTGAAGCTTTCTTT.